The rows below give T cell receptor beta chains drawn from one sample of a study of shared clonotypes between healthy human individuals. Measured with immunoSEQ multiplex PCR; TCRdb has only the in-frame clones, and not every one. The repertoire has about half a million clones, about 85% of them found once; the top ten carry roughly 12%. The sequenced material came from PBMCs. These receptors were taken from a woman aged 40 to 50 in good health. Some clones in this sample may be carry-over from other donors' samples. Each CDR3 is given with its conserved first and last residue. The order of the fields is V gene, D gene, J gene, clone size, CDR3 protein, CDR3 DNA. D genes are given only for firm matches. Size values are once, few and many counts, or a class for expanded clones, and some rows have none.

TRBV11-2	.	TRBJ2-3	.	CASSLEGLGAGTDTQYF	TGTGCCAGCAGCTTAGAGGGTCTAGGGGCGGGCACAGATACGCAGTATTTT
TRBV28	.	TRBJ1-1	.	CASRHRVWAFF	TGTGCCAGCAGACACAGGGTTTGGGCTTTCTTT
TRBV5-1	TRBD1	TRBJ2-5	.	CASSTTRQGAEETQYF	TGCGCCAGCAGCACCACGAGACAGGGGGCGGAAGAGACCCAGTACTTC
TRBV27	TRBD2	TRBJ2-2	.	CASSPLRAGDRAGELFF	TGTGCCAGCAGTCCCCTACGAGCGGGAGATCGGGCCGGGGAGCTGTTTTTT
TRBV4-2	.	TRBJ2-5	.	CASSQDSGTSETQYF	TGTGCCAGCAGCCAAGATTCCGGGACATCCGAGACCCAGTACTTC
TRBV5-6	TRBD1	TRBJ2-7	.	CASSGQGGEQYF	TGTGCCAGCAGTGGACAGGGTGGTGAGCAGTACTTC
TRBV9	TRBD1	TRBJ2-1	.	CASSVGGGPGSYNEQFF	TGTGCCAGCAGCGTAGGAGGGGGCCCTGGGTCCTACAATGAGCAGTTCTTC
TRBV2	TRBD1	TRBJ2-7	.	CASSWDRYSYEQYF	TGTGCCAGCAGTTGGGACAGGTACTCCTACGAGCAGTACTTC
TRBV7-9	.	TRBJ1-5	.	CASSLDQWVNQPQHF	TGTGCCAGCAGCTTAGATCAGTGGGTAAATCAGCCCCAGCATTTT
TRBV29-1	TRBD2	TRBJ2-3	.	CSAKAGTSGSGGTDTQYF	TGCAGCGCCAAGGCCGGGACTAGCGGGAGTGGAGGCACAGATACGCAGTATTTT
TRBV1	.	TRBJ2-3	once	CTSSQDRRRPDTQYF	TGCACCAGCAGCCAAGATCGGCGAAGACCCGATACACAGTATTTT
TRBV7-2	.	TRBJ1-2	.	CASSLRADYGYTF	TGTGCCAGCAGCTTAAGGGCAGACTATGGCTACACCTTC
TRBV27	.	TRBJ2-2	once	CASSFMVLTGELFF	TGTGCCAGCAGTTTCATGGTCCTCACCGGGGAGCTGTTTTTT
TRBV6-1	TRBD1	TRBJ1-4	.	CASSDLGTGDPRKLFF	TGTGCCAGCAGTGACTTAGGGACAGGCGACCCCCGGAAACTGTTTTTT
TRBV2	TRBD1	TRBJ1-2	.	CASTPQGGGTNYGYTF	TGTGCCAGCACCCCTCAGGGGGGCGGAACTAACTATGGCTACACCTTC
TRBV19	.	TRBJ1-5	.	CASAGVGQPQHF	TGTGCCTCGGCGGGGGTCGGGCAGCCCCAGCATTTT
TRBV6-5	.	TRBJ1-2	few	CASSYDPNYGYTF	TGTGCCAGCAGTTACGACCCTAACTATGGCTACACCTTC